The clone carrying this TCR beta chain showed up many times. The antigen is unknown. These data come from a study of Graves' ophthalmopathy and Graves' hyperthyroidism. Whole-study results and caveats: Distinction of ophthalmopathy from stable hyperthyroidism by a 13-signature model reached 85% to 90% sensitivity and 70% to 83% specificity.

Germline V gives CDR1 LNHDA, CDR2 SQIVND (reference sequence). The CDR3 extends over 15 amino acids. The V and J ends lost 8 bases and 8 bases respectively, with 21 bases between them. Transcripts of RNA were the source for amplifying TCR beta CDR3 regions. Scientists carried out first-round RT-PCR using HTBI primers and then a second-round multiplex PCR. In TCRdb, the multiplex PCR reads were re-called with MiXCR into one record per CDR3 protein. The sample includes almost 750,000 distinct CDR3 sequences, 40% of them seen just once. Exclusion applied to patients with other autoimmune diseases, uncontrolled infections, pregnancy or lactation. Patients were diagnosed from clinical symptoms, serum thyroxine, TRAb, thyroid ultrasound and orbital computed tomography.

J is TRBJ1-4 and V is TRBV19; D perhaps matches TRBD1 (6 bases). The specimen sequenced was peripheral blood. The clonotype was recovered from an adult man with Graves' ophthalmopathy. Here the CDR3 reads CASSSWGQGAEKLFF. Here the CDR3 DNA reads TGTGCCAGTTCGTCTTGGGGGCAGGGAGCCGAAAAACTGTTTTTT.